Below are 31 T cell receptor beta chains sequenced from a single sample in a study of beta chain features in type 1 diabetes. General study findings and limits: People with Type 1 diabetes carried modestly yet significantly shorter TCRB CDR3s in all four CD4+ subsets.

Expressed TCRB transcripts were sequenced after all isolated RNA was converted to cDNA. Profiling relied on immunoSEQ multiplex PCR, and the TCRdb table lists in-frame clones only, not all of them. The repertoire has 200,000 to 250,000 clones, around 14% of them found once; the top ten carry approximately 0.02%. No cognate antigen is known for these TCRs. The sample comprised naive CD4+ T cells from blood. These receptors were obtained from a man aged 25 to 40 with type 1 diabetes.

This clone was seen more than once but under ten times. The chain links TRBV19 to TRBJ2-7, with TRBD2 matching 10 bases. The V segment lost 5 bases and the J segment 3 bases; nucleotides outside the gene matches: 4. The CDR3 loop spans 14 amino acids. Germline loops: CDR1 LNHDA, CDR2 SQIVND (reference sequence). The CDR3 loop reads CASSRTSGLYEQYF. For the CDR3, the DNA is TGTGCCAGTAGTCGGACTAGCGGCCTCTACGAGCAGTACTTC.

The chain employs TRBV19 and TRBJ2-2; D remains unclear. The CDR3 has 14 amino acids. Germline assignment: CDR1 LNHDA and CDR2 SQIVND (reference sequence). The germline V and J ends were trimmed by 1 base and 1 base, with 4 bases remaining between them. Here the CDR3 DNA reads TGTGCCAGTAGTATAGCAGGGAACACCGGGGAGCTGTTTTTT. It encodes CASSIAGNTGELFF.

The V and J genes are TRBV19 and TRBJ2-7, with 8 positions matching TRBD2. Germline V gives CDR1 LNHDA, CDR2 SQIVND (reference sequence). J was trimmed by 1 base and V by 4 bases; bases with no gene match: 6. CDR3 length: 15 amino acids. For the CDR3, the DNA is TGTGCCAGTAGTACGCTAGCGGGTGAATCCTACGAGCAGTACTTC. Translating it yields CASSTLAGESYEQYF.

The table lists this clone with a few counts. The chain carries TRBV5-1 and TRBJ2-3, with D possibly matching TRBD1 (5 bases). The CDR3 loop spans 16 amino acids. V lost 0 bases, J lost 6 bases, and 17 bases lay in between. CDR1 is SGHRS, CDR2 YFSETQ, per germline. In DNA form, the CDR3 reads TGCGCCAGCAGCTTGGATTTTTCCAGGGTCGCCGATACGCAGTATTTT. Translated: CASSLDFSRVADTQYF.

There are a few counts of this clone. Written as DNA, the CDR3 is TGCAGCGTGGGCAGACAGGGGCCTGGGGCCAACGTCCTGACTTTC. This translates into CSVGRQGPGANVLTF. V gene TRBV29-1 combines with J gene TRBJ2-6; 8 positions agree with TRBD1. V shed 6 bases and J 2 bases; nucleotides not matched to a gene: 6. This CDR3 has 15 residues. Germline CDR1 reads SQVTM; CDR2 reads ANQGSEA.

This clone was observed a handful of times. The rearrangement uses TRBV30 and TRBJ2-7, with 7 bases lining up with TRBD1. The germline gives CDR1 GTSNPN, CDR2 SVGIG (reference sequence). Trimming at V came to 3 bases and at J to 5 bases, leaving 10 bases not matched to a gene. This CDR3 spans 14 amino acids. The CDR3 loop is CAWRTQWTGHEQYF. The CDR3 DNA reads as TGTGCCTGGAGGACACAGTGGACAGGCCACGAGCAGTACTTC.

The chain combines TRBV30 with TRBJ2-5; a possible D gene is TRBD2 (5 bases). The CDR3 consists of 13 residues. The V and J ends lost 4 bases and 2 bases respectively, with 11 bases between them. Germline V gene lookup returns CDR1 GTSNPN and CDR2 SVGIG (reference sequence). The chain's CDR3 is CAWNLLAQETQYF. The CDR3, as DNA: TGTGCCTGGAATTTATTAGCGCAAGAGACCCAGTACTTC.

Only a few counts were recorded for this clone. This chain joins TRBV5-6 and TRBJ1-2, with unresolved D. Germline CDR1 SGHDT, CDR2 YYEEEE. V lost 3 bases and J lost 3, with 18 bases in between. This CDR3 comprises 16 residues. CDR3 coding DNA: TGTGCCAGCAGCTCGGTCCCGGTGAACGGAGACTATGGCTACACCTTC. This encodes CASSSVPVNGDYGYTF. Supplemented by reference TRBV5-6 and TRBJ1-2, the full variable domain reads DAGVTQSPTHLIKTRGQQVTLRCSPKSGHDTVSWYQQALGQGPQFIFQYYEEEERQRGNFPDRFSGHQFPNYSSELNVNALLLGDSALYLCASSSVPVNGDYGYTFGSGTRLTVV.

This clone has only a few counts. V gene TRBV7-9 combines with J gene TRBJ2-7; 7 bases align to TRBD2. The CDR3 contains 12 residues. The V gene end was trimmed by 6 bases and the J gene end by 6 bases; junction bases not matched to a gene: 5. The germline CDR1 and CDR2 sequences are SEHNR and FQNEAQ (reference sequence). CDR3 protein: CASSAGEGEQYF. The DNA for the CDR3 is TGTGCCAGCAGTGCGGGGGAGGGCGAGCAGTACTTC.

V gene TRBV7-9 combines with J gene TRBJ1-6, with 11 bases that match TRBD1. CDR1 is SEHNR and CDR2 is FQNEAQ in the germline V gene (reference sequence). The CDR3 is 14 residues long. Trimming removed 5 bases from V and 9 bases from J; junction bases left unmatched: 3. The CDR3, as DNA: TGTGCCAGCAGCGAGGGACAGGGGGTTTCACCCCTCCACTTT. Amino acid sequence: CASSEGQGVSPLHF. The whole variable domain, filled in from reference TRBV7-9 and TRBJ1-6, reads DTGVSQNPRHKITKRGQNVTFRCDPISEHNRLYWYRQTLGQGPEFLTYFQNEAQLEKSRLLSDRFSAERPKGSFSTLEIQRTEQGDSAMYLCASSEGQGVSPLHFGNGTRLTVT.

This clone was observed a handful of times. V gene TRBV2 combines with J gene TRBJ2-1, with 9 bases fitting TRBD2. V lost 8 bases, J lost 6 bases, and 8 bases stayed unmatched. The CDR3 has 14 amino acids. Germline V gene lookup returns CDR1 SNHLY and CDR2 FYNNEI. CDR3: CASYQGLAGNEQFF. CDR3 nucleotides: TGTGCCAGCTACCAGGGACTAGCAGGCAATGAGCAGTTCTTC.

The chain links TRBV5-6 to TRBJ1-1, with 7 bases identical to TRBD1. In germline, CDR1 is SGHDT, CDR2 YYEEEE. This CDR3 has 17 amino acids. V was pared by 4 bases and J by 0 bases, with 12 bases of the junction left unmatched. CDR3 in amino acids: CASSPWGRGYMNTEAFF. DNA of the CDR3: TGTGCCAGCAGCCCGTGGGGCAGGGGGTATATGAACACTGAAGCTTTCTTT.

CDR3 DNA: TGTGCCAGCAGCTTATTCTCGGGGGGCCACACTGAAGCTTTCTTT. Translation: CASSLFSGGHTEAFF. V is TRBV11-2 and J is TRBJ1-1; maybe TRBD1 (6 bases). There are 15 residues in the CDR3. Deletions cut 2 bases from V and 3 bases from J, with 13 bases between. The germline CDR1 and CDR2 sequences are SGHAT and FQNNGV.

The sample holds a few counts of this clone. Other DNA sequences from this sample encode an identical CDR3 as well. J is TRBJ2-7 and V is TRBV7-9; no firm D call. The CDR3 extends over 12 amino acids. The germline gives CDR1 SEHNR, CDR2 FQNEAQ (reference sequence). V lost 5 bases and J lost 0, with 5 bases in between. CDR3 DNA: TGTGCCAGCAGCCCCAGCTCCTACGAGCAGTACTTC. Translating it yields CASSPSSYEQYF.

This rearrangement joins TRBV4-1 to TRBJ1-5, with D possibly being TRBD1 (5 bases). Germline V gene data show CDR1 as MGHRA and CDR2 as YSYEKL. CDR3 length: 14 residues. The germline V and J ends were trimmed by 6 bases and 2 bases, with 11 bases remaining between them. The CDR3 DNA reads TGCGCCAGCAGTCGCGGGGGAGGCAATCAGCCCCAGCATTTT. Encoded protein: CASSRGGGNQPQHF.

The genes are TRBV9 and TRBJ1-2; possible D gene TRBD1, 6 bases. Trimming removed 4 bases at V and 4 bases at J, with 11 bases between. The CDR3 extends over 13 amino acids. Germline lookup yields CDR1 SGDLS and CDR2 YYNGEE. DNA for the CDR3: TGTGCCAGCAGCCCACGGACAGCCTATGGCTACACCTTC. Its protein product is CASSPRTAYGYTF. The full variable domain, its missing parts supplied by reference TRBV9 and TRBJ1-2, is DSGVTQTPKHLITATGQRVTLRCSPRSGDLSVYWYQQSLDQGLQFLIQYYNGEERAKGNILERFSAQQFPDLHSELNLSSLELGDSALYFCASSPRTAYGYTFGSGTRLTVV.

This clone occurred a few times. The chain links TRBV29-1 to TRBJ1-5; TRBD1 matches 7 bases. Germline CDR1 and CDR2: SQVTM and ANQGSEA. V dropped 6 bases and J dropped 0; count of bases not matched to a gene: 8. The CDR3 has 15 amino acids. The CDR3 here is CSVGSTGDSNQPQHF. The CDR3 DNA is TGCAGCGTGGGGTCTACAGGGGATAGCAATCAGCCCCAGCATTTT.

The CDR3 spells CASSKTGDYNSPLHF. As DNA, the CDR3 is TGTGCCAGCAGCAAAACAGGGGACTATAATTCACCCCTCCACTTT. The J gene is TRBJ1-6, the V gene TRBV21-1; no DNA check was done on the table's D call, TRBD1. TRBV21-1 is a recognized pseudogene. This CDR3 has 15 residues.

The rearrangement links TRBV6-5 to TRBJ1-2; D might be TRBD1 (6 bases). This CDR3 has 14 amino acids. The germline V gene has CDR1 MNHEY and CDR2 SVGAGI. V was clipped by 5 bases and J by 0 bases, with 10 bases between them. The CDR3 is CASSMTGPNYGYTF. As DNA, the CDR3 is TGTGCCAGCAGTATGACAGGTCCTAACTATGGCTACACCTTC.

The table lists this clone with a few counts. In nucleotides, the CDR3 is TGTGCCAGCAGCGTCGGGACAGGACAAGAGACCCAGTACTTC. Translation: CASSVGTGQETQYF. The chain joins TRBV7-6 to TRBJ2-5, with 8 bases that match TRBD1. The germline CDR1 and CDR2 sequences are SGHVS and FNYEAQ. CDR3 size: 14 residues. V shed 5 bases, J shed 2 bases, and the junction held 4 bases outside the gene matches. The complete variable domain, with remaining parts taken from reference TRBV7-6 and TRBJ2-5, reads GAGVSQSPRYKVTKRGQDVALRCDPISGHVSLYWYRQALGQGPEFLTYFNYEAQQDKSGLPNDRFSAERPEGSISTLTIQRTEQRDSAMYRCASSVGTGQETQYFGPGTRLLVL.

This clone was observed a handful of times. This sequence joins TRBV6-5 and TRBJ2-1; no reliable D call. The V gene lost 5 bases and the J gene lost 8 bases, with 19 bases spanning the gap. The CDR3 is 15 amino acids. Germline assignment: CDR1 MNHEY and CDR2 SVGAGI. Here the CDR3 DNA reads TGTGCCAGCAGTAGAGTCTCTAGTCACAACCATGAGCAGTTCTTC. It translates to CASSRVSSHNHEQFF.

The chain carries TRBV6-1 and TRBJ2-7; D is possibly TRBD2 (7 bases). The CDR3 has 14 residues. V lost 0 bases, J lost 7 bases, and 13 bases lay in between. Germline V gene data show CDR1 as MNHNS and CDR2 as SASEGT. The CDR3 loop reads CASSEAGGPWEQYF. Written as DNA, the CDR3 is TGTGCCAGCAGTGAAGCGGGGGGGCCCTGGGAGCAGTACTTC.

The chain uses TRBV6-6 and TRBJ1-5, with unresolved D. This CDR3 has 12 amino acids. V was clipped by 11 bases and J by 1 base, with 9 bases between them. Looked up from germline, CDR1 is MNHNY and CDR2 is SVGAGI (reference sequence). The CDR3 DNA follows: TGTGCCGTGGCGGAGAGCAATCAGCCCCAGCATTTT. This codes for CAVAESNQPQHF.

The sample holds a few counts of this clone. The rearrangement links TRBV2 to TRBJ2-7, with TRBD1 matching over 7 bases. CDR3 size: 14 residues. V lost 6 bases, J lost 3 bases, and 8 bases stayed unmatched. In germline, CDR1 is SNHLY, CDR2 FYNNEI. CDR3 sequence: CASRLQGSGYEQYF. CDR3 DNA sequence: TGTGCCAGCAGATTACAGGGGTCTGGCTACGAGCAGTACTTC.

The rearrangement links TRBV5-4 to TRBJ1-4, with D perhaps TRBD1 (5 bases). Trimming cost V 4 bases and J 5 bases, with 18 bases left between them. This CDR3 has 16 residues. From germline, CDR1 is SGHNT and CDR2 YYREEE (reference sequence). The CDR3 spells CASSTRHAGVNEKLFF. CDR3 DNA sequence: TGTGCCAGCAGCACTCGACATGCGGGGGTAAATGAAAAACTGTTTTTT. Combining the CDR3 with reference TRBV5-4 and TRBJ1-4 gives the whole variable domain ETGVTQSPTHLIKTRGQQVTLRCSSQSGHNTVSWYQQALGQGPQFIFQYYREEENGRGNFPPRFSGLQFPNYSSELNVNALELDDSALYLCASSTRHAGVNEKLFFGSGTQLSVL.

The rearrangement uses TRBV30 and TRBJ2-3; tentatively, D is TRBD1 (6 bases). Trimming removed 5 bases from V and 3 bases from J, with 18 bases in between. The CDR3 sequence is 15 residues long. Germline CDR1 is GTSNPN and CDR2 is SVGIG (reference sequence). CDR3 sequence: CAWADTGTGTDTQYF. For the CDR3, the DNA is TGTGCCTGGGCGGATACAGGGACGGGAACAGATACGCAGTATTTT.

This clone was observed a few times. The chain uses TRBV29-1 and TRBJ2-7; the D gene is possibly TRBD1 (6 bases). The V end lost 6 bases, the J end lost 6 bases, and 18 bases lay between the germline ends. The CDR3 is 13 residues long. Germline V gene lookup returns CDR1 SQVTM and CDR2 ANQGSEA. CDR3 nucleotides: TGCAGCGTGGCCCTTACAGGGTTCGGCGAGCAGTACTTC. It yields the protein CSVALTGFGEQYF.

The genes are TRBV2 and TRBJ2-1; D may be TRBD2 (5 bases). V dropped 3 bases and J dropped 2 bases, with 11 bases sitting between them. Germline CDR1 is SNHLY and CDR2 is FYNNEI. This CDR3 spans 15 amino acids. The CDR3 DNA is TGTGCCAGCAGTGACACTGTAGCGACCTACAATGAGCAGTTCTTC. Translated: CASSDTVATYNEQFF. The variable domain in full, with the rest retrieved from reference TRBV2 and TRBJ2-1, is EPEVTQTPSHQVTQMGQEVILRCVPISNHLYFYWYRQILGQKVEFLVSFYNNEISEKSEIFDDQFSVERPDGSNFTLKIRSTKLEDSAMYFCASSDTVATYNEQFFGPGTRLTVL.

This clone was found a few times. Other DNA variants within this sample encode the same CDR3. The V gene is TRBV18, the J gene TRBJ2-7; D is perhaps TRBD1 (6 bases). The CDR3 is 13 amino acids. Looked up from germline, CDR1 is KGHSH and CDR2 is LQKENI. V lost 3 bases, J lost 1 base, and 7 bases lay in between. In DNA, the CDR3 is TGTGCCAGCTCACCGGGGGCGTCCTACGAGCAGTACTTC. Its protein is CASSPGASYEQYF.

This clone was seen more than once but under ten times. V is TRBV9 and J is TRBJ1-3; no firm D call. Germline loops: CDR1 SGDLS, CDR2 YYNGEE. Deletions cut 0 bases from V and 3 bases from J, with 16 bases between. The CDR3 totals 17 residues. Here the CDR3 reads CASSVEARPPLGNTIYF. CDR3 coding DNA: TGTGCCAGCAGCGTAGAGGCCAGGCCACCACTTGGAAACACCATATATTTT.

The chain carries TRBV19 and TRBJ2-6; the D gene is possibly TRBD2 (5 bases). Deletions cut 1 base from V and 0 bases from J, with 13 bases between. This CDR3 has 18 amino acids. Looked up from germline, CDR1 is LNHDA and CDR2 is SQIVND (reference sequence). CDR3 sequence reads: CASSIAGLRASGANVLTF. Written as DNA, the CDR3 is TGTGCCAGTAGTATAGCCGGACTCCGGGCCTCTGGGGCCAACGTCCTGACTTTC.